This TCR beta chain was captured in a study of blood T cell repertoires in COVID-19. Looking at the study overall: The United States, Italy and Spain provided the acute and convalescent COVID-19 samples. Sources were T cells, B-cell-depleted T cells, or PBMCs; the material itself was cDNA or gDNA.

Germline V gene sequence: CDR1 LGHNA, CDR2 YNFKEQ. The CDR3 totals 15 residues. Trimming shortened V by 6 bases and J by 5 bases, and 17 bases separated the two germline ends. Authors' analysis steps: Nucleated cell number was recorded as an estimate derived from reference gene primer amplification. Assay: immunoSEQ multiplex PCR; the TCRdb copy retains only in-frame clones and omits some. V and J calls and clone size are those listed in that table; D and trimming were worked out from the DNA. The data hold about 77,000 clones, with roughly 90% observed a single time. The chain is built from TRBV4-2 and TRBJ2-1, with D perhaps matching TRBD2 (6 bases). This receptor was taken from an elderly woman with active or convalescent COVID-19. The sample taken for sequencing was peripheral blood. In nucleotides, the CDR3 is TGTGCCAGCAGACTTCTAGCGTACCAGAACAATGAGCAGTTCTTC. It specifies CASRLLAYQNNEQFF.